Listed below are T cell receptor beta chains from one sample, sequenced in a study of blood T cell repertoires in COVID-19. The protocol was immunoSEQ multiplex PCR, while the TCRdb copy is restricted to in-frame clones and leaves out a portion. The table has some 370,000 clones, around 83% seen once. Sequencing was done on a sample of PBMCs or T cells enriched from blood (not recorded which). These receptors were obtained from a woman aged 45-65 years who had recovered from COVID-19. Each CDR3 is given with its conserved first and last residue. A D gene is named only where the DNA matches it firmly. Clone size is stated in some rows and not others, as once, few, many or a class when expanded.

J,size,V,D,DNA,CDR3
TRBJ1-2,NA,TRBV20-1,NA,TGCAGTGCGACACAGGAACAGGTTTTGACCTTC,CSATQEQVLTF
TRBJ2-3,NA,TRBV5-1,TRBD1,TGCGCCAGTACGACAGGGCAGTCAGATACGCAGTATTTT,CASTTGQSDTQYF
TRBJ1-5,NA,TRBV11-1,NA,TGTGCCAGCAGCTTAGACGGGAGCAATCAGCCCCAGCATTTT,CASSLDGSNQPQHF
TRBJ2-7,NA,TRBV7-2,TRBD2,TGTGCCAGCAGCTTGGGGACTAGTCCTTCCTACGAGCAGTACTTC,CASSLGTSPSYEQYF
TRBJ1-2,NA,TRBV12-3/TRBV12-4,NA,TGTGCCAGCAGTCTGAGGGATGGCTACACCTTC,CASSLRDGYTF
TRBJ1-2,NA,TRBV6-5,TRBD1,TGTGCCAGCAGCCCATCGGGACAGATTAACTATGGCTACACCTTC,CASSPSGQINYGYTF
TRBJ1-5,NA,TRBV7-6,TRBD1,TGTGCCAGCAGCGCCCAACAGGGGGGGATTTTGTATCAGCCCCAGCATTTT,CASSAQQGGILYQPQHF
TRBJ1-2,NA,TRBV7-2,TRBD1,TGTGCCAGCAGCCCGGACAGGTCGGTACATGGCTACACCTTC,CASSPDRSVHGYTF
TRBJ1-1,NA,TRBV5-8,NA,TGTGCCAGCAGCCCAGGGGACACGAACACTGAAGCTTTCTTT,CASSPGDTNTEAFF
TRBJ1-1,NA,TRBV7-3,NA,TGTGCCAGCAGCGCGGGGTCGGACACTGAAGCTTTCTTT,CASSAGSDTEAFF
TRBJ1-1,NA,TRBV7-3,NA,TGTGCCAGCATCTTAGGGCCCCCGAACACTGAAGCTTTCTTT,CASILGPPNTEAFF
TRBJ2-7,NA,TRBV6-2/TRBV6-3,NA,TGTGCCAGCAGTTACCCAATTCAGGGATATACCTACGAGCAGTACTTC,CASSYPIQGYTYEQYF
TRBJ1-4,NA,TRBV5-4,NA,TGTGCCAGCAGCAACCCCCAGGTTGCGAACGAAAAACTGTTTTTT,CASSNPQVANEKLFF
TRBJ1-2,NA,TRBV19,NA,TGTGCCAGTAGTATGTGGGGATCAGGGGGCTACACCTTC,CASSMWGSGGYTF
TRBJ2-2,once,TRBV2,TRBD1,TGTGCCAGCATCGGGACAGGACCGAACACCGGGGAGCTGTTTTTT,CASIGTGPNTGELFF
TRBJ2-3,NA,TRBV19,NA,TGTGCCAGTAGTGGGTTCAGGGTGGATACGCAGTATTTT,CASSGFRVDTQYF
TRBJ2-2,NA,TRBV19,NA,TGTGCCAGTAGAACGACAGCGACGAACACCGGGGAGCTGTTTTTT,CASRTTATNTGELFF
TRBJ1-4,NA,TRBV11-3,NA,TGTGCCAGCAGGAGGGAGGGCGCTGGTGAAAAACTGTTTTTT,CASRREGAGEKLFF
TRBJ1-2,NA,TRBV7-8,TRBD1,TGTGCCAGCAGCTTCGGACAGGGCTCCTATGGCTACACCTTC,CASSFGQGSYGYTF
TRBJ2-3,NA,TRBV16,TRBD2,TGTGCCAGCAGCTTAAGCGGGGGACTTAGCACAGATACGCAGTATTTT,CASSLSGGLSTDTQYF
TRBJ1-1,NA,TRBV6-5,NA,TGTGCCAGCAGACAGGGTCCATCGAACACTGAAGCTTTCTTT,CASRQGPSNTEAFF
TRBJ1-5,NA,TRBV6-2/TRBV6-3,NA,TGTGCCAGCAGTTCGGACTCCAATCCGTATCAGCCCCAGCATTTT,CASSSDSNPYQPQHF
TRBJ2-2,NA,TRBV27,TRBD2,TGTGCCGGCAGTTTACTCCGTCTAGCGGGGGTAACGAACACCGGGGAGCTGTTTTTT,CAGSLLRLAGVTNTGELFF
TRBJ1-2,NA,TRBV19,TRBD1,TGTGCCTGTCTAACCGGGACAGGGGGGTTGGCTAACTATGGCTACACCTTC,CACLTGTGGLANYGYTF
TRBJ2-3,NA,TRBV7-2,TRBD2,TGTGCCAGCAGCTTAGGGTCTAGCGGGATAGGAAATACGCAGTATTTT,CASSLGSSGIGNTQYF
TRBJ2-3,NA,TRBV25-1,NA,TGTGCCAGCAGACTACACGGGGATACGCAGTATTTT,CASRLHGDTQYF
TRBJ1-1,NA,TRBV6-5,NA,TGTGCCAGCAAGCGTCCGCGGCACCAAGAAGCTTTCTTT,CASKRPRHQEAFF
TRBJ2-3,few,TRBV12-3/TRBV12-4,NA,TGTGCCAGCAGCAAGAAAAGGGGAGATACGCAGTATTTT,CASSKKRGDTQYF
TRBJ1-4,NA,TRBV29-1,NA,TGCAGCGTTGAAGTCCTTTCTGGCGAAAAACTGTTTTTT,CSVEVLSGEKLFF
TRBJ1-4,NA,TRBV11-2,TRBD1,TGTGCCAGCTCGAAGGGACAGGGTAATGAAAAACTGTTTTTT,CASSKGQGNEKLFF
TRBJ2-3,NA,TRBV2,NA,TGTGCCAGCAGTAATCGAGGGGGGGCAGGCACAGATACGCAGTATTTT,CASSNRGGAGTDTQYF
TRBJ2-1,NA,TRBV30,NA,TGTGCCTGCCCAGGGGATTCGGGAAATGAGCAGTTCTTC,CACPGDSGNEQFF
TRBJ1-2,NA,TRBV11-2,NA,TGTGCCAGCAGCTTAGGGTCCGCGGGGGTCTATGGCTACACCTTC,CASSLGSAGVYGYTF
TRBJ1-5,NA,TRBV6-2/TRBV6-3,NA,TGTGCCAGCAGCTCAGACAGTCCCCGCAATCAGCCCCAGCATTTT,CASSSDSPRNQPQHF
TRBJ1-4,NA,TRBV10-3,NA,TGTGCCATCAGTGTAAATCGACAGGCCACGGGAGAAAAACTGTTTTTT,CAISVNRQATGEKLFF
TRBJ2-1,NA,TRBV3-1/TRBV3-2,NA,TGTGCCAGCAGCCAAGAAAGGGGCAGGGGCCCTTTAAATGAGCAGTTCTTC,CASSQERGRGPLNEQFF
TRBJ2-1,NA,TRBV3-1/TRBV3-2,NA,TGTGCCAGCAGCCAAGGAACTAGCTTCGGTGGAAATGAGCAGTTCTTC,CASSQGTSFGGNEQFF
TRBJ1-1,many,TRBV7-9,NA,TGTGCCAGCAGCGTAACCACAGGGATGACTGAAGCTTTCTTT,CASSVTTGMTEAFF
TRBJ2-1,NA,TRBV24-1,NA,TGTGCCACCAGTGACTCGGGACTCCCTTTGGATGAGCAGTTCTTC,CATSDSGLPLDEQFF
TRBJ2-1,NA,TRBV3-1/TRBV3-2,NA,TGTGCCAGCAGGCTACAGGGTCGGAGTGAGCAGTTCTTC,CASRLQGRSEQFF
TRBJ1-2,NA,TRBV18,NA,TGTGCCAGCTCACCAGGGCAGGGCTCTGGCTACACCTTC,CASSPGQGSGYTF
TRBJ2-1,NA,TRBV5-4,TRBD1,TGTGCCAGCTTCATACGGGGACAGGGGAATGAGCAGTTCTTC,CASFIRGQGNEQFF
TRBJ1-2,NA,TRBV19,TRBD1,TGTGCCAGTAGAGGACAGGGGAAGGAAGGTGGCTACACCTTC,CASRGQGKEGGYTF